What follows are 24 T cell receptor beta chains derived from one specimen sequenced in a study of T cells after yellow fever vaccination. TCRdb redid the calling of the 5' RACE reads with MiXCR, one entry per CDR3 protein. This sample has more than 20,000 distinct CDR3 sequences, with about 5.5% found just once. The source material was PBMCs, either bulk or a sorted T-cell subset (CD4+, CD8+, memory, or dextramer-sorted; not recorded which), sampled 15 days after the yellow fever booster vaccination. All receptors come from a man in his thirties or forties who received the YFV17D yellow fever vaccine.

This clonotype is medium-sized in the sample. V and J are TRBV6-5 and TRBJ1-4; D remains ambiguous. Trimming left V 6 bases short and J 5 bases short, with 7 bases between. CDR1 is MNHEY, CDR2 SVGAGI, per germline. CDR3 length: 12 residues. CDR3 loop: CASSGENEKLFF. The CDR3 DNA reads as TGTGCCAGCAGCGGAGAGAATGAAAAACTGTTTTTT.

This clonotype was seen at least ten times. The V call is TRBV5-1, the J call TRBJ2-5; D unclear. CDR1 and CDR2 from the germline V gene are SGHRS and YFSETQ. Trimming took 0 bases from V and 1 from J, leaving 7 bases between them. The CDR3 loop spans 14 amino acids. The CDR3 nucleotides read TGCGCCAGCAGCTTGGGGCAGCTCCAAGAGACCCAGTACTTC. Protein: CASSLGQLQETQYF. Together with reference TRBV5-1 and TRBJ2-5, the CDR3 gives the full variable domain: KAGVTQTPRYLIKTRGQQVTLSCSPISGHRSVSWYQQTPGQGLQFLFEYFSETQRNKGNFPGRFSGRQFSNSRSEMNVSTLELGDSALYLCASSLGQLQETQYFGPGTRLLVL.

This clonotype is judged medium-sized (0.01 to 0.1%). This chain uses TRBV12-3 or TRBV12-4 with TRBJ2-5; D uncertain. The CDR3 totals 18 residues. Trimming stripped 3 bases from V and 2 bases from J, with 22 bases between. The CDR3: CASSFRPLMNHRQETQYF. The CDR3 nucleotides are TGTGCCAGCAGTTTTCGGCCCCTCATGAACCATCGGCAAGAGACCCAGTACTTC.

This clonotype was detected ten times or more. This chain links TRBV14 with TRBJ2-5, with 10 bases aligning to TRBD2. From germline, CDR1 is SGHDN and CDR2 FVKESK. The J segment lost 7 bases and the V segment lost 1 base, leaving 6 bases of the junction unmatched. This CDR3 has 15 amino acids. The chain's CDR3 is CASSQASGRAATQYF. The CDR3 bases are TGTGCCAGCAGCCAAGCCAGCGGGAGGGCGGCGACCCAGTACTTC.

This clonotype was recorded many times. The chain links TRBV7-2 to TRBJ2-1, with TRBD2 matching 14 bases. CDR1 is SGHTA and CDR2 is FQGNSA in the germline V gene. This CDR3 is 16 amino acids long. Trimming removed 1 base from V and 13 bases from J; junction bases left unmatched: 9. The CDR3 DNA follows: TGTGCCAGCAGCTTAGGACCCGGGACTAGCGGGGGTCATCAGTTCTTC. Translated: CASSLGPGTSGGHQFF.

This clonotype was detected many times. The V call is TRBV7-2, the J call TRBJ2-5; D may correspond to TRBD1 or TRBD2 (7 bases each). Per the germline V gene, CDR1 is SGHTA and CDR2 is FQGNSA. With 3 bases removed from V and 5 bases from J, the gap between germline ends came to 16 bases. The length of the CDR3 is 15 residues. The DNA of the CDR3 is TGTGCCAGCAGCTTTCGGCAGGGGGGGTTCGAGACCCAGTACTTC. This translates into CASSFRQGGFETQYF.

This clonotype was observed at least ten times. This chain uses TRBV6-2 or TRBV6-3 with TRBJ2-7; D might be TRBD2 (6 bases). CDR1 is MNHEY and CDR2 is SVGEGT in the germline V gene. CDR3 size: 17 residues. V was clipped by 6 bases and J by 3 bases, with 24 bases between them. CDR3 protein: CASSHTAPGLGDYEQYF. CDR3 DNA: TGTGCCAGCAGCCATACAGCTCCGGGACTTGGAGACTACGAGCAGTACTTC.

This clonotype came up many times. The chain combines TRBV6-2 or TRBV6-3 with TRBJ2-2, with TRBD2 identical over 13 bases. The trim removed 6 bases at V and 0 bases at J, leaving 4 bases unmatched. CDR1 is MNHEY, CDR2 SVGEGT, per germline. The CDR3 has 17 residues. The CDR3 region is CASSWTSGGPNTGELFF. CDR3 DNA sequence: TGTGCCAGCAGCTGGACTAGCGGGGGACCGAACACCGGGGAGCTGTTTTTT.

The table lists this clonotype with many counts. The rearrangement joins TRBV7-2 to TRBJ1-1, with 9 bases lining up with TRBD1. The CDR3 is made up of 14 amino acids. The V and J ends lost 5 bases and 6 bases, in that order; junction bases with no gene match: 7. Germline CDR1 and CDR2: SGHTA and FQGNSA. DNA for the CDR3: TGTGCCAGCAGCAGACAGGGGGGCGTACCTGAAGCTTTCTTT. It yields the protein CASSRQGGVPEAFF.

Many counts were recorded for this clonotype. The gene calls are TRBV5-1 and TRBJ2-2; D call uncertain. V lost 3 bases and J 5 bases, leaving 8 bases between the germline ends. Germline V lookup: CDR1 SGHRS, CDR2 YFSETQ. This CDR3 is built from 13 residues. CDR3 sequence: CASSSQSTGELFF. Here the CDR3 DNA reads TGCGCCAGCAGCTCACAGTCTACCGGGGAGCTGTTTTTT.

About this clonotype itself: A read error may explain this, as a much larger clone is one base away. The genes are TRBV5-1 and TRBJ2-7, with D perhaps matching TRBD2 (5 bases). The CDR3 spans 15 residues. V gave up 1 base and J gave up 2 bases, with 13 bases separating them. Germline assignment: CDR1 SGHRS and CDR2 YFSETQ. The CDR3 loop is CASSLKADPTYEQYF. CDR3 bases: TGCGCCAGCAGCTTGAAAGCGGATCCTACCTACGAGCAGTACTTC.

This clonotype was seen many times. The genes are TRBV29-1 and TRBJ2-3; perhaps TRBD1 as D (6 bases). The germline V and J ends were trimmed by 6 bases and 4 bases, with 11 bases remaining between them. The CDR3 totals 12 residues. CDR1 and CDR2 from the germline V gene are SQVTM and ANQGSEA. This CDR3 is CSVTTGPDTQYF. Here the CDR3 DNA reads TGCAGCGTCACGACAGGTCCAGATACGCAGTATTTT.

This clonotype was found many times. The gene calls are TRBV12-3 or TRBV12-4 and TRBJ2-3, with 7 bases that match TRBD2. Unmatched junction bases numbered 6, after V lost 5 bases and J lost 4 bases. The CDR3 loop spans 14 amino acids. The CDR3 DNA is TGTGCCAGCAGTCCCGGGACTATATCAGATACGCAGTATTTT. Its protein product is CASSPGTISDTQYF.

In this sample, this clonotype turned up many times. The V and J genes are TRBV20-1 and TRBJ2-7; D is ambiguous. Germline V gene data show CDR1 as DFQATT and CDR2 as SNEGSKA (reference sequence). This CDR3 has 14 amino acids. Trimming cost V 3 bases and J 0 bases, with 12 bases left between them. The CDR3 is CSASSPRDSYEQYF. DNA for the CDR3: TGCAGTGCTAGTTCCCCCCGTGACTCCTACGAGCAGTACTTC.

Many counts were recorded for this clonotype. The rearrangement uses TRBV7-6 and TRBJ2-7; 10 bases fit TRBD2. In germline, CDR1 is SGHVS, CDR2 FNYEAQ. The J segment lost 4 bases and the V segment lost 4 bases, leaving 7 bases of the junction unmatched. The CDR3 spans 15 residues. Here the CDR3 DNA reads TGTGCCAGCAGCTCCGGGGCTAGCGGGAGATACGAGCAGTACTTC. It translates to CASSSGASGRYEQYF.

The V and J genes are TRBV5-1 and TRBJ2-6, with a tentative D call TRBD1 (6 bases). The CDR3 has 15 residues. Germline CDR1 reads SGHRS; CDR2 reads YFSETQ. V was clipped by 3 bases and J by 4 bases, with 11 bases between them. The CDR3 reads CASSSAGAGANVLTF. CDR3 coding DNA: TGCGCCAGCAGCTCCGCAGGGGCGGGGGCCAACGTCCTGACTTTC.

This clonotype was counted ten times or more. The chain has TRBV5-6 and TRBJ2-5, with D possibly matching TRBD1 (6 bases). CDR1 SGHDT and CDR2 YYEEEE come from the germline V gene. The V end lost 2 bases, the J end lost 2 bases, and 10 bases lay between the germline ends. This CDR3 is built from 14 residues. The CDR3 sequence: CASSFSDRQETQYF. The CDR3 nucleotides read TGTGCCAGCAGCTTCTCCGACAGGCAAGAGACCCAGTACTTC.

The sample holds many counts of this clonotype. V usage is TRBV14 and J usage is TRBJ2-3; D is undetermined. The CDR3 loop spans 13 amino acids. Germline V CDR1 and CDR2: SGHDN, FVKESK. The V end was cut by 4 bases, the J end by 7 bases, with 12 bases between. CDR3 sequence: CASSLVGTYTQYF. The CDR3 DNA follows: TGTGCCAGCAGCCTCGTCGGAACCTATACGCAGTATTTT.

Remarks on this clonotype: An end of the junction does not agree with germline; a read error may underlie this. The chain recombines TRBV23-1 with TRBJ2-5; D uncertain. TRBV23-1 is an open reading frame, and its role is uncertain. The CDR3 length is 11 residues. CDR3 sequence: CVSSRRKTQYF. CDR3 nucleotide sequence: TGCGTCAGCAGTCGGCGGAAGACCCAGTACTTC.

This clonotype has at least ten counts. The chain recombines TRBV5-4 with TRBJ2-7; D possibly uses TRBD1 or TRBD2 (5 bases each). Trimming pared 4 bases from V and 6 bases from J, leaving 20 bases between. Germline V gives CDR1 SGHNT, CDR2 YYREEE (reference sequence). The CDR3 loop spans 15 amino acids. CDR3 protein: CASSIPGTGRSEQYF. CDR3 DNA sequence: TGTGCCAGCAGCATTCCCGGGACGGGTAGATCCGAGCAGTACTTC.

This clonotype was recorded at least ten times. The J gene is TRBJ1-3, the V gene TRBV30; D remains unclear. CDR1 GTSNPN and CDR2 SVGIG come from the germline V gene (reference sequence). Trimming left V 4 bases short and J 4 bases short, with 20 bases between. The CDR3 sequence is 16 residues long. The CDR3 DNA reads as TGTGCCTGGACCGCACAAGGGTACCTATCCGGAAACACCATATATTTT. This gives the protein CAWTAQGYLSGNTIYF.

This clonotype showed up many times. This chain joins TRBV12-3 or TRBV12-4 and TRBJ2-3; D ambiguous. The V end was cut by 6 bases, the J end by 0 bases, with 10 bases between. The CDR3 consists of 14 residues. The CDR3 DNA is TGTGCCAGCAGGTTCCGTGCTAGCACAGATACGCAGTATTTT. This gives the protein CASRFRASTDTQYF.

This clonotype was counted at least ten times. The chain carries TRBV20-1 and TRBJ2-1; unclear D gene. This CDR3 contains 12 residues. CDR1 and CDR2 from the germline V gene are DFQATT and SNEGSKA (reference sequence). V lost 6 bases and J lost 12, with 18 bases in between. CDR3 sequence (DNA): TGCAGTGCAAATCTCGAGGATCCGGGGCAGTTCTTC. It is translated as CSANLEDPGQFF.

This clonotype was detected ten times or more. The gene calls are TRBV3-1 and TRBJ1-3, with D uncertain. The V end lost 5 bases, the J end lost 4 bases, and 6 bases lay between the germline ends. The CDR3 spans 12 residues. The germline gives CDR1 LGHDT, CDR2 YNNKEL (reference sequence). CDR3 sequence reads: CASSNGGNTIYF. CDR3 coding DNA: TGTGCCAGCAGCAATGGAGGAAACACCATATATTTT.